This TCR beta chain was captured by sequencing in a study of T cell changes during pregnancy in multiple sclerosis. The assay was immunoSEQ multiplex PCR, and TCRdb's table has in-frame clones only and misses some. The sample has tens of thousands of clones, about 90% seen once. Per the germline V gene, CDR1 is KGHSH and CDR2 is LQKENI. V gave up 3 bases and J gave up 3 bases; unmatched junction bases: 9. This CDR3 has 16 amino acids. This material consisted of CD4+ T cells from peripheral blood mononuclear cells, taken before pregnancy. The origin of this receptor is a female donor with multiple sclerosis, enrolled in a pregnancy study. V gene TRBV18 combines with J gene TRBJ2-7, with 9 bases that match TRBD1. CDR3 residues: CASSPLGTGPGYEQYF. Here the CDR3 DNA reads TGTGCCAGCTCACCCCTTGGGACAGGGCCTGGCTACGAGCAGTACTTC.